These 17 T cell receptor beta chains originate from one sample sequenced in a study of T cell responses to AZD1222 COVID-19 vaccine. Produced via immunoSEQ multiplex PCR; TCRdb's table is partial and in-frame only. Of about 94,000 clones listed, more than 70% are singletons. Sequencing used peripheral blood, obtained on day 0 of AZD1222 vaccination. These receptors all stem from an adult in good health.

The V call is TRBV20-1, the J call TRBJ2-5, with no clear D. The CDR3 is 12 amino acids. Germline V CDR1 and CDR2: DFQATT, SNEGSKA (reference sequence). V was pared by 3 bases and J by 3 bases, with 8 bases between. The DNA of the CDR3 is TGCAGTGCTAGTAAGGCAGAAGAGACCCAGTACTTC. Residues: CSASKAEETQYF.

V gene TRBV11-2 combines with J gene TRBJ1-4, with a tentative D call TRBD1 (5 bases). CDR1 SGHAT and CDR2 FQNNGV come from the germline V gene. Trimming cost V 5 bases and J 6 bases, with 10 bases left between them. CDR3 size: 13 residues. In DNA form, the CDR3 reads TGTGCCAGCAGCCAGGGCGGGTATGAAAAACTGTTTTTT. Its protein product is CASSQGGYEKLFF. The complete variable domain, with remaining parts taken from reference TRBV11-2 and TRBJ1-4, reads EAGVAQSPRYKIIEKRQSVAFWCNPISGHATLYWYQQILGQGPKLLIQFQNNGVVDDSQLPKDRFSAERLKGVDSTLKIQPAKLEDSAVYLCASSQGGYEKLFFGSGTQLSVL.

This chain connects TRBV29-1 to TRBJ2-5; possibly TRBD1 for D (5 bases). The CDR3 length is 13 residues. With 2 bases removed from V and 2 bases from J, the gap between germline ends came to 9 bases. The germline CDR1 and CDR2 sequences are SQVTM and ANQGSEA. CDR3 sequence (DNA): TGCAGCGTTGAACCCCAGGGACAAGAGACCCAGTACTTC. Protein product: CSVEPQGQETQYF.

The rearrangement uses TRBV6-5 and TRBJ2-3; D call uncertain. Germline lookup yields CDR1 MNHEY and CDR2 SVGAGI. The CDR3 runs to 12 residues. Trimming removed 6 bases at V and 6 bases at J, with 10 bases between. For the CDR3, the DNA is TGTGCCAGCAGGCGCAATTGGGATACGCAGTATTTT. Protein: CASRRNWDTQYF.

The J gene is TRBJ2-3, the V gene TRBV3-1 (or the pseudogene TRBV3-2); 7 nucleotides agree with TRBD1. Germline lookup yields CDR1 LGHDT and CDR2 YNNKEL (reference sequence). The CDR3 covers 13 residues. Trimming cost V 0 bases and J 9 bases; bases outside gene matches: 3. The CDR3 nucleotides are TGTGCCAGCAGCCAAGATCTACAGGGGACGCAGTATTTT. Protein product: CASSQDLQGTQYF.

The chain combines TRBV3-1 (or the pseudogene TRBV3-2) with TRBJ2-3; weak D call: TRBD1 (5 bases). V was trimmed by 4 bases and J by 4 bases, leaving 18 bases between them. Germline loops: CDR1 LGHDT, CDR2 YNNKEL (reference sequence). CDR3 size: 16 residues. The CDR3 DNA reads as TGTGCCAGCAGCCTCGTTTTAGGCCAAGGGGCAGATACGCAGTATTTT. Protein: CASSLVLGQGADTQYF.

The rearrangement links TRBV27 to TRBJ2-5, with TRBD2 matching over 11 bases. The CDR3 extends over 14 amino acids. Looked up from germline, CDR1 is MNHEY and CDR2 is SMNVEV (reference sequence). After removal of 6 bases from V and 7 bases from J, the junction contained 7 bases not matched to a gene. Here the CDR3 DNA reads TGTGCCAGCAGCCCGGGACTAGCGGTCGGGACCCAGTACTTC. This codes for CASSPGLAVGTQYF.

A remark on this clone: The sample contains more than one DNA sequence encoding this CDR3. The V call is TRBV18, the J call TRBJ1-5, with D unresolved. CDR1 and CDR2 (germline): KGHSH, LQKENI. This CDR3 has 13 amino acids. V lost 3 bases and J lost 1, with 4 bases in between. CDR3: CASSPGSNQPQHF. CDR3 in DNA: TGTGCCAGCTCACCGGGAAGCAATCAGCCCCAGCATTTT.

The V call is TRBV5-5, the J call TRBJ2-7; D unresolved. The V end was cut by 1 base, the J end by 4 bases, with 6 bases between. The CDR3 spans 12 residues. Looked up from germline, CDR1 is SGHKS and CDR2 is YYEKEE (reference sequence). In DNA form, the CDR3 reads TGTGCCAGCAGCTTGTTAGGATACGAGCAGTACTTC. Translated, it gives CASSLLGYEQYF.

This clone was counted between two and nine times. The rearrangement links TRBV30 to TRBJ1-1; no clear D gene. The V gene's germline CDR1 is GTSNPN and CDR2 SVGIG (reference sequence). CDR3 length: 12 amino acids. V dropped 3 bases and J dropped 3 bases, with 8 bases sitting between them. DNA for the CDR3: TGTGCCTGGAGCGGTGGGGACACTGAAGCTTTCTTT. As protein: CAWSGGDTEAFF.

The chain has TRBV6-4 and TRBJ2-1, with D unclear. Trimming cost V 5 bases and J 1 base, with 12 bases left between them. Germline V gene sequence: CDR1 MRHNA, CDR2 SNTAGT. CDR3 length: 15 residues. For the CDR3, the DNA is TGTGCCAGCAGTAAAATGGGAACATCCTACAATGAGCAGTTCTTC. Its protein product is CASSKMGTSYNEQFF.

The chain recombines TRBV9 with TRBJ2-7; the D call may be TRBD1 or TRBD2 (5 bases each). Trimming removed 4 bases at V and 2 bases at J, with 16 bases between. This CDR3 contains 15 residues. Germline CDR1 and CDR2: SGDLS and YYNGEE. The CDR3 nucleotides are TGTGCCAGCAGCCCTCGGGGCAGCGTTCCCTACGAGCAGTACTTC. Translation: CASSPRGSVPYEQYF.

This clone has only a few counts. The chain combines TRBV18 with TRBJ2-2; D remains unclear. This CDR3 is built from 16 residues. Trimming cost V 2 bases and J 4 bases, with 14 bases left between them. Looked up from germline, CDR1 is KGHSH and CDR2 is LQKENI. Here the CDR3 DNA reads TGTGCCAGCTCACCATCAGAAGGCCTAAGCACCGGGGAGCTGTTTTTT. This sequence encodes CASSPSEGLSTGELFF.

This clone has a single count. This chain joins TRBV7-8 and TRBJ2-5; D is unclear. Trimming took 3 bases from V and 1 from J, leaving 6 bases between them. Germline CDR1 reads SGHVS; CDR2 reads FQNEAQ. The CDR3 runs 13 residues. CDR3 region: CASSFRVQETQYF. The DNA for the CDR3 is TGTGCCAGCAGCTTTAGGGTCCAAGAGACCCAGTACTTC.

CDR3 sequence: CASSQDVTGLRAFF. The DNA of the CDR3 is TGCGCCAGCAGCCAAGACGTAACTGGGCTTCGGGCTTTCTTT. J is TRBJ1-1 and V is TRBV4-3; D uncertain. The germline CDR1 and CDR2 sequences are LGHNA and YSLEER. CDR3 length equals 14 residues. Trimming left V 0 bases short and J 11 bases short, with 16 bases between.

This clone was seen once. The chain couples TRBV7-2 to TRBJ1-2, with D perhaps TRBD1 (6 bases). CDR3 size: 17 residues. Germline assignment: CDR1 SGHTA and CDR2 FQGNSA. V was shortened by 5 bases and J by 2 bases, with 21 bases between the two germline ends. CDR3 protein: CASSRETTGLPNYGYTF. CDR3 DNA sequence: TGTGCCAGCAGCCGCGAAACTACAGGGCTCCCAAACTATGGCTACACCTTC.

CDR3 in DNA: TGTGCCAGCAGTGAGGCGGGACAGGGGGCGCGGGAGCAGTACTTC. As protein: CASSEAGQGAREQYF. The chain is built from TRBV25-1 and TRBJ2-7, with 12 bases fitting TRBD1. Germline V lookup: CDR1 MGHDK, CDR2 SYGVNS. The CDR3 sequence is 15 residues long. With 3 bases clipped from V and 7 bases from J, the junction kept 7 bases outside the gene matches.